This T cell receptor beta chain is from a study of patients and donors after allogeneic stem cell transplantation. TCRdb fed the RT-PCR reads into MiXCR, producing one record per CDR3 protein. The sample includes around 200,000 distinct CDR3 sequences, over 30% seen only once; the top ten take approximately 10%. This CDR3 is 15 amino acids long. Between the trimmed V and J ends, which lost 7 bases and 0 bases, there was a span of 13 bases. Germline V gene sequence: CDR1 LGHDT, CDR2 YNNKEL (reference sequence). The sample was blood, either unsorted or a sorted T cell fraction (not recorded which). This rearrangement joins TRBV3-1 to TRBJ2-1; D unresolved. This TCR came from a human donor who was either an allogeneic HSCT recipient or a stem cell or donor lymphocyte infusion donor (not recorded which). It is not recorded whose cells these are; they may come from a transplant donor. CDR3 nucleotide sequence: TGTGCCAGCACCCCCTTCGCGAGCTCCTACAATGAGCAGTTCTTC. Translating it yields CASTPFASSYNEQFF.